This T cell receptor (beta chain) was found in a study of tumor and adjacent non-tumor tissue in lung cancer. Three rounds of nested PCR, following a modified ARM-PCR protocol, produced the TCRbeta library. MiXCR, run by TCRdb on the multiplex PCR reads, gives a single entry per CDR3 protein. Of over 100,000 distinct CDR3 sequences listed, 60% to 70% are singletons. This CDR3 is 15 amino acids long. Per the germline V gene, CDR1 is DFQATT and CDR2 is SNEGSKA (reference sequence). V was cut by 3 bases and J by 4 bases, with 15 bases left in between. Notes on this clonotype: Its target is unknown.

Regarding the study as a whole: Tumor TCR diversity, when higher, was linked to shorter survival.

RNA was extracted from bulk tissue without any cell sorting. Distant lung tissue was collected more than 3 cm away from the tumor edge. Sequencing was carried out using distant non-tumor lung tissue. The chain joins TRBV20-1 to TRBJ2-2; tentative D call: TRBD2 (5 bases). The sequence derives from a man in his 60s with non-small cell lung cancer. As DNA, the CDR3 is TGCAGTGCTAGTCCCTCGGACTCGAGCACCGGGGAGCTGTTTTTT. Translated: CSASPSDSSTGELFF.